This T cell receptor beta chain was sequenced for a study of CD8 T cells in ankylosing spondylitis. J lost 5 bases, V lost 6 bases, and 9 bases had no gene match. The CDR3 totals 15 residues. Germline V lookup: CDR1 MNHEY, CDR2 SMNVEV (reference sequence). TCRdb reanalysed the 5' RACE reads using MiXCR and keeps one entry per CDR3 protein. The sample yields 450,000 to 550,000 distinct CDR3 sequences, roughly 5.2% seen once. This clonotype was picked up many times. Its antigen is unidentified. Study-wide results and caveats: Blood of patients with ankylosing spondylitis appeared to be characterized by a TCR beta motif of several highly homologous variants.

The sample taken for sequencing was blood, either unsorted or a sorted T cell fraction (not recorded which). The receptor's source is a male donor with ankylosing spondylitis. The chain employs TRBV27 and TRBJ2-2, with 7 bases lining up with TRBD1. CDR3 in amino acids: CASRPDRDGTGELFF. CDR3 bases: TGTGCCAGCAGACCAGACAGGGATGGGACCGGGGAGCTGTTTTTT.